These T cell receptor beta chains were read from a single sample in a study of OX40 agonist ivuxolimab in advanced cancers. Clones were read by immunoSEQ multiplex PCR, and TCRdb kept only the in-frame ones, dropping some. In the table there are about 83,000 clones, under 95% of which are singletons. The specimen comprised CD4+ or CD8+ T cells sorted from blood, sampled in a trial of the OX40 agonist ivuxolimab. The receptors stem from an adult with an advanced solid tumor such as melanoma, head and neck, liver or kidney cancer. The conserved cysteine and the conserved F or W are not part of the CDR3 here. Each record gives: V gene, CDR3 protein.

TRBV30 AWSMVSSGNTIY
TRBV2 ASSAAGGSGNTEAF
TRBV4-3 ASSQDPLASYTQY
TRBV6-1 ASSGQTASYNSPLH
TRBV13 ASSSGTDTQY
TRBV9 ASSPGTGGNEQF
TRBV27 ASSPSGRSYNEQF
TRBV27 ASSLAWTGSYEQY
TRBV30 AWSLGTVNTEAF
TRBV10-3 ASTQGPEAF
TRBV9 ASSVGSRLGYT
TRBV28 ASSFNYEQY
TRBV29-1 SVGGDNSNQPQH
TRBV4-3 ASSQGPGGKAYGYT
TRBV5-5 ASSFMSAPEPQH
TRBV7-3 ASSSTGGAGSPLH
TRBV19 ASSPTRDNTEAF
TRBV28 ASVGRLTSYNEQF
TRBV11-2 ASSEGSTGELF
TRBV11-2 ASSTPNSYNEQF
TRBV5-6 ASSPDRVYSNQPQH
TRBV30 AWSVLPPGQGGGNTIY
TRBV5-8 ASSLVPSEQY
TRBV5-4 ASTSGGPDRNYGYT
TRBV4-3 ASSQDLPRGRIADTQY
TRBV2 ASSEALVYQPQH
TRBV27 ASSWGTRANEKLF
TRBV9 ASSAGTGASTDTQY
TRBV6-6 ASSYQQGFVTEAF
TRBV4-3 ASSQAPSGENNEQF
TRBV29-1 SATGELVLGTDTQY
TRBV27 AIGYTDTQY
TRBV10-3 AISESTGMVTKNIQY
TRBV9 ASSVGVAYNEQF
TRBV2 ASMMIPGELF
TRBV9 ASSVDTGGSNQPQH
TRBV7-8 ASSPLRTDTQY
TRBV4-2 ASSQTSYGLARYNEQF